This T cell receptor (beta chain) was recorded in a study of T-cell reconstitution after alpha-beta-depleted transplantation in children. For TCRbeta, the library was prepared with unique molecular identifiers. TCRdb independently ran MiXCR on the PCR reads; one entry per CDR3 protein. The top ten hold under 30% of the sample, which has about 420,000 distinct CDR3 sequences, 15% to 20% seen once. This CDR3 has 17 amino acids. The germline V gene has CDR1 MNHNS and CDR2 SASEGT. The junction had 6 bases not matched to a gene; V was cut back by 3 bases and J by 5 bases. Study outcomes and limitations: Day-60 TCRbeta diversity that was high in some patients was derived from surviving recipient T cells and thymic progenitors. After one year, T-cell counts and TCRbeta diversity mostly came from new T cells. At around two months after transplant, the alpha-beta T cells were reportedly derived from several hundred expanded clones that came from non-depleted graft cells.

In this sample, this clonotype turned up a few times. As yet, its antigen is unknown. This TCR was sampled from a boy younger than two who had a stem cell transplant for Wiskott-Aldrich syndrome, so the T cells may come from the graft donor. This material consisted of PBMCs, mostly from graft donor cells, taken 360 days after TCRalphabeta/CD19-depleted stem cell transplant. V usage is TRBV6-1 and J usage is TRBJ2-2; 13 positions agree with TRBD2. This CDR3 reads CASSEGLAGWKTGELFF. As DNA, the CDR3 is TGTGCCAGCAGTGAGGGACTAGCGGGATGGAAAACCGGGGAGCTGTTTTTT.